These T cell receptor beta chains were read from a single sample in a study of blood T cells in healthy people across ages. MiXCR was run by TCRdb on the 5' RACE reads, yielding one entry per CDR3 protein. In the table there are over a million distinct CDR3 sequences, 40% to 45% of which are singletons. The specimen was blood. The receptors stem from a woman aged 18 to 35 in good health. CDR3s include the opening cysteine and the closing phenylalanine or tryptophan. Each record gives: J gene, D gene, V gene, clone size, CDR3 protein, CDR3 DNA. D genes are given only for firm matches. The size field is filled for only some rows; it gives once, few, many or a size class.

J: TRBJ2-5
D: TRBD2
V: TRBV5-1
size: -
CDR3: CASSSPSGGHQETQYF
DNA: TGCGCCAGCAGCTCGCCTAGCGGGGGGCACCAAGAGACCCAGTACTTC

J: TRBJ2-1
D: TRBD2
V: TRBV10-3
size: -
CDR3: CAISPVGREGYNEQFF
DNA: TGTGCCATCAGCCCCGTGGGGCGGGAGGGGTACAATGAGCAGTTCTTC

J: TRBJ2-1
D: -
V: TRBV5-1
size: -
CDR3: CASRDPRSTVYNEQFF
DNA: TGCGCCAGCAGAGATCCAAGATCGACAGTTTACAATGAGCAGTTCTTC

J: TRBJ1-2
D: -
V: TRBV6-6
size: -
CDR3: CASSYQETNYGYTF
DNA: TGTGCCAGCAGTTACCAAGAGACTAACTATGGCTACACCTTC

J: TRBJ1-6
D: -
V: TRBV11-2
size: -
CDR3: CASSLSDMSGSPLHF
DNA: TGTGCCAGCAGCTTGTCCGACATGTCTGGTTCACCCCTCCACTTT

J: TRBJ2-3
D: -
V: TRBV10-3
size: once
CDR3: CAIRNRVSSDTQYF
DNA: TGTGCCATCAGGAACAGGGTTTCTTCAGATACGCAGTATTTT

J: TRBJ2-7
D: TRBD1
V: TRBV27
size: few
CDR3: CASSLVGGQGIYEQYF
DNA: TGTGCCAGCAGTTTGGTGGGGGGACAGGGGATCTACGAGCAGTACTTC

J: TRBJ2-4
D: -
V: TRBV4-2
size: few
CDR3: CASSQDLPGTAKNIQYF
DNA: TGTGCCAGCAGCCAAGATTTGCCCGGGACAGCCAAAAACATTCAGTACTTC

J: TRBJ2-7
D: -
V: TRBV6-2/TRBV6-3
size: -
CDR3: CASSSPWEQYF
DNA: TGTGCCAGCAGTTCTCCTTGGGAGCAGTACTTC

J: TRBJ1-1
D: TRBD1
V: TRBV29-1
size: -
CDR3: CSVAGRQGTTEAFF
DNA: TGCAGCGTTGCGGGCCGACAGGGGACCACTGAAGCTTTCTTT

J: TRBJ2-1
D: TRBD2
V: TRBV7-9
size: -
CDR3: CASSPPLAGGPGNEQFF
DNA: TGTGCCAGCAGCCCCCCCCTAGCGGGAGGGCCAGGCAATGAGCAGTTCTTC

J: TRBJ2-1
D: TRBD2
V: TRBV6-5
size: -
CDR3: CARSPLAGDGVNEQFF
DNA: TGTGCCCGCAGTCCGTTAGCGGGAGACGGGGTGAATGAGCAGTTCTTC

J: TRBJ2-3
D: -
V: TRBV11-2
size: once
CDR3: CASSTGTGAVTDTQYF
DNA: TGTGCCAGCAGCACAGGAACCGGAGCCGTCACAGATACGCAGTATTTT

J: TRBJ2-1
D: -
V: TRBV6-1
size: -
CDR3: CASSGPPRDNEQFF
DNA: TGTGCCAGCAGTGGCCCTCCTCGGGACAATGAGCAGTTCTTC

J: TRBJ1-2
D: -
V: TRBV5-4
size: -
CDR3: CASSLERGHYGYTF
DNA: TGTGCCAGCAGCTTGGAGAGGGGACACTATGGCTACACCTTC

J: TRBJ2-5
D: -
V: TRBV7-9
size: -
CDR3: CASSPDSNQETQYF
DNA: TGTGCCAGCAGCCCGGACAGCAACCAAGAGACCCAGTACTTC

J: TRBJ2-7
D: TRBD2
V: TRBV20-1
size: -
CDR3: CSLSGHYNEQYF
DNA: TGCAGCCTTAGCGGGCATTACAATGAGCAGTACTTC

J: TRBJ1-1
D: -
V: TRBV28
size: -
CDR3: CASSFGTPRNTEAFF
DNA: TGTGCCAGCAGTTTCGGGACACCTCGGAACACTGAAGCTTTCTTT

J: TRBJ1-5
D: -
V: TRBV29-1
size: few
CDR3: CSVLGGPPGYSNQPQHF
DNA: TGCAGCGTCCTTGGGGGACCGCCAGGATATAGCAATCAGCCCCAGCATTTT

J: TRBJ1-1
D: -
V: TRBV13
size: -
CDR3: CASSPSTGNTEAFF
DNA: TGTGCCAGCAGCCCCTCGACAGGGAACACTGAAGCTTTCTTT

J: TRBJ2-1
D: TRBD2
V: TRBV25-1
size: -
CDR3: CASSDNSGGAEFF
DNA: TGTGCCAGCAGTGATAATAGCGGGGGGGCCGAGTTCTTC

J: TRBJ2-3
D: -
V: TRBV12-3/TRBV12-4
size: many
CDR3: CASSLGPGGLIDTQYF
DNA: TGTGCCAGCAGTTTAGGCCCGGGGGGCCTAATAGATACGCAGTATTTT

J: TRBJ2-7
D: TRBD1
V: TRBV20-1
size: -
CDR3: CSARRTGGQIAYEQYF
DNA: TGCAGTGCTAGAAGAACAGGGGGCCAAATTGCCTACGAGCAGTACTTC

J: TRBJ2-1
D: -
V: TRBV4-3
size: -
CDR3: CASSQDSHGRKFF
DNA: TGCGCCAGCAGCCAAGACTCTCACGGGCGGAAGTTCTTC

J: TRBJ2-1
D: -
V: TRBV7-9
size: few
CDR3: CASTLGRYDSYNEQFF
DNA: TGTGCCAGCACCCTAGGGAGGTATGACTCCTACAATGAGCAGTTCTTC

J: TRBJ2-1
D: -
V: TRBV5-1
size: few
CDR3: CASSILAASSYNEQFF
DNA: TGCGCCAGCAGCATTCTCGCTGCTAGCTCCTACAATGAGCAGTTCTTC

J: TRBJ2-4
D: -
V: TRBV12-3/TRBV12-4
size: -
CDR3: CASGPVPLRQYF
DNA: TGTGCCAGCGGGCCGGTTCCTCTGCGGCAGTACTTC

J: TRBJ1-5
D: TRBD1
V: TRBV7-9
size: -
CDR3: CASSLATGTGEFGGNQPQHF
DNA: TGTGCCAGTAGCTTAGCGACAGGGACAGGGGAGTTTGGTGGCAATCAGCCCCAGCATTTT

J: TRBJ2-1
D: -
V: TRBV7-2
size: many
CDR3: CASSSQYYNEQFF
DNA: TGTGCCAGCAGCTCCCAGTATTACAATGAGCAGTTCTTC

J: TRBJ2-2
D: -
V: TRBV6-1
size: -
CDR3: CASGAGITGELFF
DNA: TGTGCCAGCGGGGCAGGGATCACCGGGGAGCTGTTTTTT

J: TRBJ2-7
D: TRBD1
V: TRBV7-2
size: few
CDR3: CASSLWGQGGEQYF
DNA: TGTGCCAGCAGCTTATGGGGACAGGGAGGCGAGCAGTACTTC

J: TRBJ2-1
D: TRBD2
V: TRBV14
size: -
CDR3: CASSQGTSGGYYNEQFF
DNA: TGTGCCAGCAGCCAAGGGACTAGCGGGGGATACTACAATGAGCAGTTCTTC

J: TRBJ2-7
D: TRBD2
V: TRBV20-1
size: few
CDR3: CSARVAGPSYEQYF
DNA: TGCAGTGCTAGAGTAGCGGGGCCCTCCTACGAGCAGTACTTC

J: TRBJ1-2
D: -
V: TRBV6-2/TRBV6-3
size: few
CDR3: CASSLDMGGVGGYTF
DNA: TGTGCCAGCAGCCTCGACATGGGGGGAGTAGGTGGCTACACCTTC

J: TRBJ1-4
D: TRBD1
V: TRBV4-2
size: -
CDR3: CASTKGRGSNEKLFF
DNA: TGTGCCAGCACTAAAGGCAGGGGGTCTAATGAAAAACTGTTTTTT

J: TRBJ1-2
D: TRBD1
V: TRBV6-5
size: -
CDR3: CASSYLDRAGYGYTF
DNA: TGTGCCAGCAGTTACCTTGACAGGGCTGGCTATGGCTACACCTTC

J: TRBJ2-5
D: TRBD2
V: TRBV28
size: few
CDR3: CASSPNGLVFQETQYF
DNA: TGTGCCAGCAGTCCTAATGGACTAGTCTTCCAAGAGACCCAGTACTTC

J: TRBJ1-4
D: TRBD1
V: TRBV19
size: few
CDR3: CASKGGQAYEKLFF
DNA: TGTGCCTCAAAAGGAGGACAGGCTTATGAAAAACTGTTTTTT